This TCR beta chain was sequenced during a study of CD8+CD57+ T cells in acquired aplastic anemia. With 6 bases removed from V and 0 bases from J, the gap between germline ends came to 12 bases. Germline V CDR1 and CDR2: MNHNS, SASEGT. The CDR3 spans 14 residues. Overall study results and limits: Comparison of patients with controls identified about 27 shared CD8+ CDR3 sequences. Patient and control CD8+ Simpson's diversity was not significantly different.

The sample holds many counts of this clonotype. Antigen specificity is unknown. All patients picked for sequencing had shown, by flow cytometry, an expansion of CD8+CD57+ cells. Blood came from patients not yet given any therapy. Template material for TCR beta VDJ and CDR3 profiling consisted of genomic DNA. TCRdb re-derived calls from the reads in MiXCR, one entry per CDR3 protein. The sample records roughly 150,000 distinct CDR3 sequences, around half being singletons. The sequenced sample was sorted CD4+, CD8+, or CD8+CD57+ T cells (not recorded which) from PBMCs. The receptor comes from a human donor with aplastic anemia. This chain links TRBV6-1 with TRBJ2-7; TRBD1 or TRBD2 may be the D gene (5 bases each). This CDR3 is CASSRDGSSYEQYF. The CDR3 region has the DNA TGTGCCAGCAGCCGGGACGGAAGCTCCTACGAGCAGTACTTC.